Detailed here is one T cell receptor (beta chain). Libraries were prepared by immunoSEQ multiplex PCR; TCRdb keeps only in-frame clonotypes and omits some of them. The data hold some 72,000 clones, with less than 85% observed a single time. The data belong to a study of OX40 agonist ivuxolimab in advanced cancers. With 8 bases clipped from V and 4 bases from J, the junction kept 10 bases outside the gene matches. This CDR3 has 15 residues. Per the germline V gene, CDR1 is MNHEY and CDR2 is SVGAGI. The V gene is TRBV6-5, the J gene TRBJ1-4, with 7 bases that match TRBD1. The sequence came from an adult with an advanced solid tumor such as melanoma, head and neck, liver or kidney cancer. The starting material was CD4+ or CD8+ T cells sorted from blood, obtained in a trial of the OX40 agonist ivuxolimab. In DNA, the CDR3 is TGTGCCAGCGGGACCTTGGGACAGAGTAATGAAAAACTGTTTTTT. Amino acid sequence: CASGTLGQSNEKLFF.